These T cell receptor beta chains were read from a single sample in a study of OX40 agonist ivuxolimab in advanced cancers. Produced via immunoSEQ multiplex PCR; TCRdb's table is partial and in-frame only. The sample carries about 46,000 clones, roughly 88% recorded once. The specimen was CD4+ or CD8+ T cells sorted from blood, collected in a trial of the OX40 agonist ivuxolimab. The receptors here all came from an adult with an advanced solid tumor such as melanoma, head and neck, liver or kidney cancer. Both conserved end residues are part of each CDR3. A D gene is named only where the DNA matches it firmly. Some rows have no size entry. The others give once, few or many, or a class for an expanded clone.

V gene	clone size	CDR3 length	J gene	D gene	CDR3 DNA	CDR3 protein
TRBV7-3	once	14	TRBJ2-3	-	TGTGCCAGCAGCTTAGATAGCGCCACAGATACGCAGTATTTT	CASSLDSATDTQYF
TRBV5-5	once	16	TRBJ1-2	TRBD1	TGTGCCAGCAGCATTTCGACAGGGGGCGTAGGCTATGGCTACACCTTC	CASSISTGGVGYGYTF
TRBV11-2	-	12	TRBJ2-7	-	TGTGCCAGCAGCTCCAACTCCTACGAGCAGTACTTC	CASSSNSYEQYF
TRBV5-1	-	14	TRBJ1-1	-	TGCGCCAGCAGCTCTCAGCAGGGGTTCACTGAAGCTTTCTTT	CASSSQQGFTEAFF
TRBV6-6	-	13	TRBJ1-2	-	TGTGCCAGCAGTTATAATGGGGCTCTAGGCTACACCTTC	CASSYNGALGYTF
TRBV19	-	14	TRBJ1-5	-	TGTGCCAGTATACGGGCCTATAGCAATCAGCCCCAGCATTTT	CASIRAYSNQPQHF
TRBV4-3	-	15	TRBJ2-5	TRBD2	TGCGCCAGCAGCCAAGTTCGGGGGAGGGAAGAGACCCAGTACTTC	CASSQVRGREETQYF
TRBV4-1	few	17	TRBJ2-3	TRBD2	TGCGCCAGCAGCCAAGATGAGCGGGGGGCCGTGACAGATACGCAGTATTTT	CASSQDERGAVTDTQYF
TRBV11-2	-	16	TRBJ1-2	TRBD1	TGTGCCAGCAGCCATTTACAGGGGGCGGGGCGGGATGGCTACACCTTC	CASSHLQGAGRDGYTF
TRBV5-1	-	16	TRBJ2-1	TRBD1	TGCGCCAGCAGCTTGGGTGGGACAGGCTCCTACAATGAGCAGTTCTTC	CASSLGGTGSYNEQFF
TRBV11-3	-	12	TRBJ2-5	-	TGTGCCAGCAGCTCGAGATGGGAGACCCAGTACTTC	CASSSRWETQYF
TRBV5-6	once	17	TRBJ2-1	-	TGTGCCAGCAGCAGCGGCTTTCCCCGGGACTCCGACAATGAGCAGTTCTTC	CASSSGFPRDSDNEQFF
TRBV5-1	-	15	TRBJ2-1	-	TGCGCCAGCAGCTTGGCGGGGAAATCCTACAATGAGCAGTTCTTC	CASSLAGKSYNEQFF
TRBV27	-	10	TRBJ2-7	-	TGTGCCAGCACGCCCAGCGAGCAGTACTTC	CASTPSEQYF
TRBV7-8	-	15	TRBJ1-2	TRBD1	TGTGCCAGCAGCTCAAGACAGGGCCGAAACTATGGCTACACCTTC	CASSSRQGRNYGYTF
TRBV27	-	14	TRBJ1-1	-	TGTGCCAGCAGTTCAGGCTCTAACCCGTCTGAAGCTTTCTTT	CASSSGSNPSEAFF
TRBV6-1	-	12	TRBJ2-3	-	TGTGCCAGCAGTGAATCCGGCGATACGCAGTATTTT	CASSESGDTQYF
TRBV6-1	-	15	TRBJ1-4	TRBD1	TGTGCCAGCAGTGAACCTGGACAGGGCTTTGAAAAACTGTTTTTT	CASSEPGQGFEKLFF
TRBV29-1	-	13	TRBJ1-2	-	TGCAGCGCCTTCGAGGGCTCTGGGGACGGCTACACCTTC	CSAFEGSGDGYTF
TRBV21-1	-	16	TRBJ2-7	-	TGTGCCAGCAGCAAAGAACGGTTATCCACCCCCTACGAGCAGTACTTC	CASSKERLSTPYEQYF
TRBV14	-	14	TRBJ1-3	-	TGTGCCAGCAGCAGGGTCTCCTCTGGAAACACCATATATTTT	CASSRVSSGNTIYF
TRBV28	-	14	TRBJ1-1	-	TGTGCCAGCAGTTTAGCAGGGAGAGGGACTGAAGCTTTCTTT	CASSLAGRGTEAFF